This entry lists 26 T cell receptor beta chains sequenced from one sample in a study of graft-versus-host responses after intestinal transplantation. The protocol was immunoSEQ multiplex PCR, while the TCRdb copy is restricted to in-frame clones and leaves out a portion. The sample shows some 17,000 clones, roughly 80% of them seen only once. Researchers processed graft tissue to release intraepithelial and lamina propria lymphocytes. Here the sequenced sample was ileum tissue, taken 95 to 110 days after intestinal transplant. The source of these receptors is a human patient who received an intestinal transplant, so some T cells may come from the graft donor.

This rearrangement joins TRBV9 to TRBJ2-1, with D perhaps matching TRBD1 or TRBD2 (5 bases each). From germline, CDR1 is SGDLS and CDR2 YYNGEE. The CDR3 loop spans 15 amino acids. Trimming cost V 4 bases and J 1 base, with 12 bases left between them. CDR3 loop: CASSLRDASYNEQFF. The CDR3 DNA reads TGTGCCAGCAGCCTCAGGGACGCATCCTACAATGAGCAGTTCTTC.

V usage is TRBV19 and J usage is TRBJ2-7, with 8 positions matching TRBD2. Germline-derived CDR1 and CDR2 are LNHDA and SQIVND (reference sequence). The V gene end was trimmed by 5 bases and the J gene end by 3 bases; junction bases not matched to a gene: 6. CDR3 size: 14 residues. For the CDR3, the DNA is TGTGCCAGTAGTCTGGGACTAGGGGTCTACGAGCAGTACTTC. This sequence encodes CASSLGLGVYEQYF. Full variable domain (missing parts from reference TRBV19 and TRBJ2-7): DGGITQSPKYLFRKEGQNVTLSCEQNLNHDAMYWYRQDPGQGLRLIYYSQIVNDFQKGDIAEGYSVSREKKESFPLTVTSAQKNPTAFYLCASSLGLGVYEQYFGPGTRLTVT.

The V call is TRBV5-4, the J call TRBJ2-5, with D maybe TRBD2 (6 bases). Germline V gene lookup returns CDR1 SGHNT and CDR2 YYREEE (reference sequence). Trimming removed 4 bases from V and 5 bases from J, with 15 bases in between. CDR3 size: 14 residues. The CDR3 here is CASSQASGVETQYF. DNA of the CDR3: TGTGCCAGCAGCCAAGCATCGGGAGTGGAGACCCAGTACTTC.

This clone was seen a handful of times. The chain carries TRBV27 and TRBJ1-2, with D possibly matching TRBD1 (5 bases). This CDR3 spans 15 amino acids. Germline V gives CDR1 MNHEY, CDR2 SMNVEV (reference sequence). The ends were cut back, 0 bases at V and 4 bases at J, with 12 bases in the middle. The CDR3 protein is CASSLSPPGTYGYTF. CDR3 nucleotides: TGTGCCAGCAGTTTATCACCCCCAGGGACCTATGGCTACACCTTC.

The chain uses TRBV19 and TRBJ1-5, with 10 bases lining up with TRBD1. The germline V gene has CDR1 LNHDA and CDR2 SQIVND (reference sequence). J lost 5 bases, V lost 8 bases, and 6 bases had no gene match. CDR3 size: 14 residues. The CDR3 DNA is TGTGCCAGTTCCCTCGGGACAGGGGATCAGCCCCAGCATTTT. As protein: CASSLGTGDQPQHF.

V gene TRBV20-1 combines with J gene TRBJ1-2; D is undetermined. This CDR3 is built from 11 residues. The germline gives CDR1 DFQATT, CDR2 SNEGSKA (reference sequence). V was shortened by 3 bases and J by 12 bases, with 14 bases between the two germline ends. In nucleotides, the CDR3 is TGCAGTGCTAGGGGCCAGTCTCACGACACCTTC. Protein sequence: CSARGQSHDTF.

V is TRBV10-2 and J is TRBJ1-3; 7 bases are shared with TRBD1. CDR1 is WSHSY, CDR2 SAAADI, per germline. V trimming: 4 bases; J trimming: 4 bases; junction bases outside the gene matches: 10. The CDR3 consists of 16 residues. As DNA, the CDR3 is TGCGCCAGCAGTGGTCTCTTAGGGGGCGGAGGAAACACCATATATTTT. It translates to CASSGLLGGGGNTIYF.

This clone was detected once. The chain recombines TRBV27 with TRBJ2-3; D is unclear. The CDR3 is made up of 16 amino acids. V lost 5 bases and J lost 4, with 19 bases in between. Per germline, CDR1 MNHEY and CDR2 SMNVEV (reference sequence). DNA of the CDR3: TGTGCCAGCAGTGCCTACCTAGATGGGGTCCCAGATACGCAGTATTTT. Its protein is CASSAYLDGVPDTQYF.

The table lists this clone with a count of one. J is TRBJ1-6 and V is TRBV27; a weak D match, TRBD1 (6 bases). The CDR3 covers 14 residues. V lost 8 bases, J lost 8 bases, and 16 bases lay in between. The V gene's germline CDR1 is MNHEY and CDR2 SMNVEV (reference sequence). CDR3 coding DNA: TGTGCCAGCGGGGGGTGGGGGCGCGATTCACCCCTCCACTTT. Amino acid sequence: CASGGWGRDSPLHF.

The chain carries TRBV5-6 and TRBJ1-5, with 10 bases matching TRBD1. This CDR3 region has 15 residues. The V gene's germline CDR1 is SGHDT and CDR2 YYEEEE. The ends lost 4 bases at V and 6 bases at J; junction bases unmatched: 7. The CDR3 nucleotides read TGTGCCAGCAGCCTAGGGACAGGGGATGCTCAGCCCCAGCATTTT. This translates into CASSLGTGDAQPQHF.

The chain links TRBV9 to TRBJ2-6; no clear D. V was cut by 2 bases and J by 2 bases, with 8 bases left in between. CDR1 SGDLS and CDR2 YYNGEE come from the germline V gene. This CDR3 spans 15 amino acids. The CDR3 sequence: CASSVLGAGANVLTF. The CDR3 DNA sequence: TGTGCCAGCAGCGTTCTCGGCGCTGGGGCCAACGTCCTGACTTTC.

A single count supports this clone. This chain links TRBV5-5 with TRBJ2-5, with 13 bases matching TRBD2. This CDR3 is 14 amino acids long. Germline values: CDR1 SGHKS, CDR2 YYEKEE (reference sequence). Trimming at V came to 4 bases and at J to 11 bases, leaving 8 bases not matched to a gene. The DNA of the CDR3 is TGTGCCAGCAGCGGGACTAGCGGGATTGGGGGGCAGTACTTC. Translation gives CASSGTSGIGGQYF.

The V gene is TRBV7-8, the J gene TRBJ1-2, with D perhaps TRBD1 (5 bases). This CDR3 has 14 amino acids. V lost 1 base to trimming and J lost 3 bases, with 9 bases between them. Germline CDR1 reads SGHVS; CDR2 reads FQNEAQ. The CDR3: CASSLVDTDYGYTF. The CDR3 region has the DNA TGTGCCAGCAGCTTAGTGGACACAGACTATGGCTACACCTTC.

This clone turned up a few times. The chain employs TRBV5-8 and TRBJ2-1; possibly TRBD2 for D (6 bases). The CDR3 consists of 15 residues. Germline V gives CDR1 SGHTS, CDR2 YDEGEE. Trimming cost V 0 bases and J 4 bases, with 11 bases left between them. The CDR3 region is CASSLEAGMYNEQFF. The CDR3 nucleotides read TGTGCCAGCAGCTTGGAGGCGGGGATGTACAATGAGCAGTTCTTC. Combining the CDR3 with reference TRBV5-8 and TRBJ2-1 gives the whole variable domain EAGVTQSPTHLIKTRGQQATLRCSPISGHTSVYWYQQALGLGLQFLLWYDEGEERNRGNFPPRFSGRQFPNYSSELNVNALELEDSALYLCASSLEAGMYNEQFFGPGTRLTVL.

This chain links TRBV15 with TRBJ2-3; TRBD2 matches 12 bases. Germline CDR1 is LNHNV and CDR2 is YYDKDF (reference sequence). Trimming took 3 bases from V and 4 from J; bases not matched to a gene: 5. The CDR3 sequence is 16 residues long. The CDR3 sequence is CATSSPSGRVADTQYF. The CDR3 DNA sequence: TGTGCCACCAGCAGCCCTAGCGGGAGGGTCGCAGATACGCAGTATTTT. Full variable domain (missing parts from reference TRBV15 and TRBJ2-3): DAMVIQNPRYQVTQFGKPVTLSCSQTLNHNVMYWYQQKSSQAPKLLFHYYDKDFNNEADTPDNFQSRRPNTSFCFLDIRSPGLGDTAMYLCATSSPSGRVADTQYFGPGTRLTVL.

The J gene is TRBJ2-1, the V gene TRBV6-1; TRBD2 aligns across 14 bases. Germline-derived CDR1 and CDR2 are MNHNS and SASEGT. V lost 4 bases and J lost 6; bases outside the gene matches: 2. The CDR3 has 15 residues. CDR3: CASSVGTSGSNEQFF. The CDR3 nucleotides are TGTGCCAGCAGTGTCGGGACTAGCGGGAGCAATGAGCAGTTCTTC.

The sample holds one count of this clone. The V gene is TRBV4-2, the J gene TRBJ2-4; D possibly corresponds to TRBD1 (7 bases). V was shortened by 4 bases and J by 0 bases, with 16 bases between the two germline ends. In germline, CDR1 is LGHNA, CDR2 YNFKEQ. This CDR3 is 17 amino acids long. CDR3 nucleotides: TGTGCCAGCAGCCCAGCTGCAGGGGGACTAGCCAAAAACATTCAGTACTTC. It yields the protein CASSPAAGGLAKNIQYF.

The chain combines TRBV5-4 with TRBJ1-5; D is uncertain. Trimming removed 0 bases at V and 6 bases at J, with 4 bases between. CDR1 SGHNT and CDR2 YYREEE come from the germline V gene (reference sequence). The CDR3 is made up of 12 amino acids. CDR3 residues: CASSLDSQPQHF. The CDR3 nucleotides are TGTGCCAGCAGCTTGGACAGTCAGCCCCAGCATTTT.

The CDR3 DNA is TGTGCCAGCAGTTTTGGGTACGCGGGAGCCTCCTACAATGAGCAGTTCTTC. Translating it yields CASSFGYAGASYNEQFF. J is TRBJ2-1 and V is TRBV28, with 7 positions matching TRBD2. The length of the CDR3 is 17 residues. Germline-derived CDR1 and CDR2 are MDHEN and SYDVKM. The J segment lost 0 bases and the V segment lost 3 bases, leaving 8 bases of the junction unmatched.

This clone was observed a few times. This chain links TRBV5-6 with TRBJ1-6; D not certain. V was shortened by 2 bases and J by 0 bases, with 6 bases between the two germline ends. CDR1 is SGHDT and CDR2 is YYEEEE in the germline V gene. The CDR3 has 15 residues. DNA of the CDR3: TGTGCCAGCAGCTTTGGTCTCTCCTATAATTCACCCCTCCACTTT. Amino acid sequence: CASSFGLSYNSPLHF.

The chain uses TRBV6-7 and TRBJ1-5, with D unclear. TRBV6-7 is recorded as an ORF, its role being uncertain. The CDR3 contains 13 residues. V dropped 8 bases and J dropped 5 bases, with 13 bases sitting between them. The CDR3 sequence is CASAWGFDQPQHF. As DNA, the CDR3 is TGTGCCAGCGCGTGGGGTTTCGATCAGCCCCAGCATTTT.

The chain has TRBV19 and TRBJ2-7; TRBD1 aligns across 8 bases. Germline V CDR1 and CDR2: LNHDA, SQIVND (reference sequence). The CDR3 is 15 amino acids. The V and J ends lost 8 bases and 3 bases, in that order; junction bases with no gene match: 12. The CDR3 here is CASAYRTGWGYEQYF. The CDR3 DNA is TGTGCCAGTGCTTACAGGACAGGGTGGGGCTACGAGCAGTACTTC.

This chain joins TRBV6-6 and TRBJ2-7; a weak D match, TRBD1 (5 bases). V gave up 0 bases and J gave up 0 bases, with 6 bases separating them. The germline gives CDR1 MNHNY, CDR2 SVGAGI (reference sequence). The CDR3 contains 14 residues. The CDR3 protein is CASSYSDNSYEQYF. The CDR3 coding sequence is TGTGCCAGCAGTTACTCGGACAACTCCTACGAGCAGTACTTC.

A remark on this clone: This CDR3 is also generated by other DNA sequences in the sample. The V call is TRBV5-4, the J call TRBJ2-3; 14 bases map to TRBD2. The CDR3 is made up of 16 amino acids. Trimming removed 0 bases from V and 4 bases from J; junction bases left unmatched: 1. CDR1 and CDR2 from the germline V gene are SGHNT and YYREEE (reference sequence). The CDR3 spells CASSLGLAGGPDTQYF. CDR3 coding DNA: TGTGCCAGCAGCTTGGGACTAGCGGGAGGGCCAGATACGCAGTATTTT.

The genes are TRBV10-1 and TRBJ2-3, with no clear D. Germline assignment: CDR1 WNHNN and CDR2 SYGVQD (reference sequence). The CDR3 is made up of 15 amino acids. Trimming removed 8 bases at V and 0 bases at J, with 15 bases between. The CDR3 is CASLGWRLSTDTQYF. The CDR3 DNA sequence: TGCGCCAGCCTAGGATGGAGACTCAGCACAGATACGCAGTATTTT.

CDR3 sequence reads: CAWGQGAYEQYF. The CDR3 DNA reads TGTGCCTGGGGACAGGGGGCCTACGAGCAGTACTTC. The chain has TRBV30 and TRBJ2-5; 10 positions match TRBD1. The DNA end is a closer match to TRBJ2-7, so the J assignment may be wrong. CDR3 length equals 12 residues. Germline V lookup: CDR1 GTSNPN, CDR2 SVGIG (reference sequence).